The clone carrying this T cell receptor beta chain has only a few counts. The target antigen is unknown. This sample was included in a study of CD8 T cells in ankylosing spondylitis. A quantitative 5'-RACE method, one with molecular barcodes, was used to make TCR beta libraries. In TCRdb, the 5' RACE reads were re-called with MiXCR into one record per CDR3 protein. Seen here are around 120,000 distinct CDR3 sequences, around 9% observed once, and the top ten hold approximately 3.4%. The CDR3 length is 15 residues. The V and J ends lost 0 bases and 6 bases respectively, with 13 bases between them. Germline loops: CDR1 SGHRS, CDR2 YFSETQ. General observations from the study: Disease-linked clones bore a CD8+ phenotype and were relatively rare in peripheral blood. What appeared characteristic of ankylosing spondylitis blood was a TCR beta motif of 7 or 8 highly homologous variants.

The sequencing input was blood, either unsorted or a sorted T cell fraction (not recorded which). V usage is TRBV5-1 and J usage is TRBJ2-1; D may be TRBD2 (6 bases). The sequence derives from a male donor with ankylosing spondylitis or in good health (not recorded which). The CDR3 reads CASSLDPGSGNEQFF. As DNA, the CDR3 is TGCGCCAGCAGCTTGGATCCCGGGAGCGGCAATGAGCAGTTCTTC.